This T cell receptor beta chain was obtained from a study of cytomegalovirus exposure and HLA in healthy donors. PCR involved 60 Vbeta and 13 Jbeta primers. Sequencing was performed with immunoSEQ multiplex PCR; in TCRdb, only in-frame clones are kept and a portion is missing. The sample lists some 180,000 clones, nearly 80% occurring once. About this clone itself: Its cognate antigen is unknown.

Whole-study results and caveats: The study labeled fewer than 200 TCR beta chains cytomegalovirus-associated. Rarity held for most TCR sequences, but there were some public TCRs that occurred in many donors.

Sample: PBMCs. The source of this sequence is a female donor in good health and CMV-seronegative.

Here the CDR3 reads CASSLAFRGLGGTQYF. The CDR3, as DNA: TGTGCCAGCAGCTTAGCCTTTCGAGGGCTAGGGGGGACCCAGTACTTC. The J gene is TRBJ2-5, the V gene TRBV7-6; tentatively, D is TRBD1 (6 bases). This CDR3 spans 16 amino acids. Germline V gives CDR1 SGHVS, CDR2 FNYEAQ. Between the trimmed V and J ends, which lost 0 bases and 7 bases, there was a span of 18 bases.